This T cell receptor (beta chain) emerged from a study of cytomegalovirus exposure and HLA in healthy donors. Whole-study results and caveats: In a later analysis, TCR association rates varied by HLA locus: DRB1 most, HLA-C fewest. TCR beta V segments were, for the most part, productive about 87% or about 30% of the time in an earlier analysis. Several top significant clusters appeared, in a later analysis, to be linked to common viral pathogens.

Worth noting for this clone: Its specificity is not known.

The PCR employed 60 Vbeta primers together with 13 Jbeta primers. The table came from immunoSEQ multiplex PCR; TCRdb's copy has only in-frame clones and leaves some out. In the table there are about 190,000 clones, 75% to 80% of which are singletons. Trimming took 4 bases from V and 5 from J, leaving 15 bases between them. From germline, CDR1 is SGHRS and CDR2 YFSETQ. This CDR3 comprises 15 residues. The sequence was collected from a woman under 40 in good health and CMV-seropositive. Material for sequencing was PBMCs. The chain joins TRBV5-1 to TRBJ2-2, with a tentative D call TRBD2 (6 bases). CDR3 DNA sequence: TGCGCCAGCAGCAAAGGGACTGATGGGACCGGGGAGCTGTTTTTT. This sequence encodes CASSKGTDGTGELFF.